This T cell receptor beta chain originates from a study of blood T cells in healthy people across ages. At the level of the study: About one barcoded beta molecule was captured per two T cells (by template switching).

A word on this clonotype: This may be a read error, as it is one base from a much larger clone.

A J-beta primer mix and a sample-barcoded 5' primer were used in a second PCR of about 7 to 12 cycles. Each CDR3 protein is one row after TCRdb ran MiXCR on the 5' RACE reads. The sample consists of 700,000 or so distinct CDR3 sequences, 22% of them appearing once. Donors gave roughly 9.1 milliliters of peripheral blood apiece. With each sample, at least 5 micrograms of total RNA were extracted. Germline trimming cut 0 bases from V and 7 bases from J; bases unmatched to any gene: 9. Germline values: CDR1 ENHRY, CDR2 SYGVKD. This CDR3 region has 16 residues. The rearrangement uses TRBV10-3 and TRBJ1-2, with 9 bases lining up with TRBD1. Source material: blood. This TCR was sampled from a man in his 70s in good health. The CDR3 region has the DNA TGTGCCATCAGTGAGTCCACACAGGGGGCGCATTCTGGCTACACCTTC. It specifies CAISESTQGAHSGYTF.